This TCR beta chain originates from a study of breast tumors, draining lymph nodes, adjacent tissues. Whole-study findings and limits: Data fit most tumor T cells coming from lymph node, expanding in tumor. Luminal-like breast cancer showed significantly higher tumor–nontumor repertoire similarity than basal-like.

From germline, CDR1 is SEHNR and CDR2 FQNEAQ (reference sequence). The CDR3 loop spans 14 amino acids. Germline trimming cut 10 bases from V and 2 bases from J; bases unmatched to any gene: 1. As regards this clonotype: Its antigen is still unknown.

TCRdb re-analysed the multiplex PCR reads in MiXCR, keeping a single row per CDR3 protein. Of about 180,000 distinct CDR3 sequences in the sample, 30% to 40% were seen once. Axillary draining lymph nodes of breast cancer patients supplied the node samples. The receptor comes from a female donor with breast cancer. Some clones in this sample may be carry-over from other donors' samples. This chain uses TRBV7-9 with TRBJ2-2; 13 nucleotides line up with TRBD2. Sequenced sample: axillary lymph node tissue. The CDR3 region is CATGLAGNTGELFF. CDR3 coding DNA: TGTGCCACGGGACTAGCGGGAAACACCGGGGAGCTGTTTTTT.